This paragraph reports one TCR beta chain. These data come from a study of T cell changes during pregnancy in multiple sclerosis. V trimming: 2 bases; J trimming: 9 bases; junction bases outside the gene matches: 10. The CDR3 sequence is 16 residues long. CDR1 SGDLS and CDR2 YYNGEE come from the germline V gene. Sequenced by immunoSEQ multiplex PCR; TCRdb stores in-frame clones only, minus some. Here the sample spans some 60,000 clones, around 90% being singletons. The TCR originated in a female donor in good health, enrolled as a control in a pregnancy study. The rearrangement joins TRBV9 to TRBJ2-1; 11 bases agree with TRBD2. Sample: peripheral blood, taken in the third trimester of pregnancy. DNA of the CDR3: TGTGCCAGCAGCGTTTATAGCGGGGGGGCCGTCGGTGAGCAGTTCTTC. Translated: CASSVYSGGAVGEQFF.